Below are 9 T cell receptor beta chains sequenced from a single sample in a study of T cell changes during pregnancy in multiple sclerosis. Only in-frame clones appear in the TCRdb table, and some are missing; sequencing was by immunoSEQ multiplex PCR. The repertoire has 90,000 to 120,000 clones, under 95% of them found once; the top ten carry roughly 0.82%. The specimen was peripheral blood, collected in the third trimester of pregnancy. The source is a female donor in good health, enrolled as a control in a pregnancy study.

The J gene is TRBJ1-2, the V gene TRBV7-3; D is undetermined. This CDR3 region has 13 residues. CDR1 SGHTA and CDR2 FQGTGA come from the germline V gene. V was pared by 4 bases and J by 3 bases, with 9 bases between. The CDR3 protein is CASSYDTDYGYTF. As DNA, the CDR3 is TGTGCCAGCAGCTACGACACGGACTATGGCTACACCTTC.

V and J are TRBV19 and TRBJ2-7, with 9 bases that match TRBD1. The ends lost 6 bases at V and 6 bases at J; junction bases unmatched: 9. Looked up from germline, CDR1 is LNHDA and CDR2 is SQIVND (reference sequence). The CDR3 is made up of 14 amino acids. As DNA, the CDR3 is TGTGCCAGTAGCCGGGACAGGGATCTCCTCGAGCAGTACTTC. Protein product: CASSRDRDLLEQYF.

The CDR3 reads CASSPPGLAGPSSYNEQFF. Here the CDR3 DNA reads TGTGCCAGCAGCCCACCGGGACTAGCGGGACCGAGCTCCTACAATGAGCAGTTCTTC. This chain joins TRBV5-4 and TRBJ2-1; 13 bases line up with TRBD2. The CDR3 runs 19 residues. Germline lookup yields CDR1 SGHNT and CDR2 YYREEE (reference sequence). After removal of 4 bases from V and 0 bases from J, the junction contained 10 bases not matched to a gene. The full variable domain, its missing parts supplied by reference TRBV5-4 and TRBJ2-1, is ETGVTQSPTHLIKTRGQQVTLRCSSQSGHNTVSWYQQALGQGPQFIFQYYREEENGRGNFPPRFSGLQFPNYSSELNVNALELDDSALYLCASSPPGLAGPSSYNEQFFGPGTRLTVL.

The CDR3 bases are TGTGCTAGTGGCCCGGGACTGTCAACTAATGAAAAACTGTTTTTT. Its protein product is CASGPGLSTNEKLFF. This chain uses TRBV12-5 with TRBJ1-4; D might be TRBD1 (5 bases). V was shortened by 6 bases and J by 0 bases, with 11 bases between the two germline ends. Germline V CDR1 and CDR2: LGHNT, FRNRAP. There are 15 residues in the CDR3.

The chain uses TRBV7-2 and TRBJ2-7; D possibly corresponds to TRBD1 (5 bases). The CDR3 loop spans 12 amino acids. Germline lookup yields CDR1 SGHTA and CDR2 FQGNSA. Trimming took off 0 bases at V and 11 bases at J, with 11 bases between the two ends. CDR3 coding DNA: TGTGCCAGCAGCTTAGCGCAGGGATTGAAGTACTTC. This codes for CASSLAQGLKYF.

J is TRBJ2-5 and V is TRBV11-3; 9 nucleotides align to TRBD2. This CDR3 has 14 amino acids. Looked up from germline, CDR1 is SGHNT and CDR2 is YENEEA. J lost 5 bases, V lost 1 base, and 2 bases had no gene match. In nucleotides, the CDR3 is TGTGCCAGCAGCTTAGGGACTAGCGTGGAGACCCAGTACTTC. Residues: CASSLGTSVETQYF.

The V and J genes are TRBV7-9 and TRBJ1-1; 10 bases align to TRBD1. Per germline, CDR1 SEHNR and CDR2 FQNEAQ (reference sequence). This CDR3 is 15 amino acids long. V shed 3 bases and J 4 bases; nucleotides not matched to a gene: 5. The CDR3 DNA sequence: TGTGCCAGCAGCTTGACAGGGGGCACGGGCACTGAAGCTTTCTTT. Protein: CASSLTGGTGTEAFF.

The chain couples TRBV6-4 to TRBJ2-1; TRBD2 matches 7 bases. This CDR3 has 14 amino acids. V shed 4 bases and J 7 bases; nucleotides not matched to a gene: 7. Germline loops: CDR1 MRHNA, CDR2 SNTAGT. Here the CDR3 reads CASSVAGEGNEQFF. The CDR3 nucleotides read TGTGCCAGCAGTGTTGCGGGGGAGGGTAATGAGCAGTTCTTC.

V usage is TRBV15 and J usage is TRBJ2-7; the D is unclear. V lost 3 bases and J 6 bases, leaving 9 bases between the germline ends. Per the germline V gene, CDR1 is LNHNV and CDR2 is YYDKDF (reference sequence). The CDR3 contains 12 residues. CDR3 bases: TGTGCCACCAGCAGGCCCTATCTCGAGCAGTACTTC. Amino acid sequence: CATSRPYLEQYF. Based on the CDR3 plus reference TRBV15 and TRBJ2-7, the full variable domain is DAMVIQNPRYQVTQFGKPVTLSCSQTLNHNVMYWYQQKSSQAPKLLFHYYDKDFNNEADTPDNFQSRRPNTSFCFLDIRSPGLGDTAMYLCATSRPYLEQYFGPGTRLTVT.